The 21 T cell receptor beta chains reported below all come from one sample, sequenced in a study of blood T cell repertoires in COVID-19. Data came from immunoSEQ multiplex PCR; TCRdb stores just in-frame clones and leaves some out. The sample includes some 200,000 clones, 65% to 90% of them seen just once. Source material: peripheral blood. These receptors were taken from a man older than 75 with acute or convalescent COVID-19.

The CDR3 coding sequence is TGTGCCACCAGCAGACCCCTCCTTGGGCACGAGCAGTACTTC. It specifies CATSRPLLGHEQYF. V is TRBV15 and J is TRBJ2-7; D is unclear. V was cut by 2 bases and J by 5 bases, with 13 bases left in between. Germline lookup yields CDR1 LNHNV and CDR2 YYDKDF (reference sequence). The CDR3 consists of 14 residues.

In this sample, this clone turned up once. This rearrangement joins TRBV10-3 to TRBJ2-4; D not certain. Looked up from germline, CDR1 is ENHRY and CDR2 is SYGVKD. CDR3 length equals 12 residues. V gave up 3 bases and J gave up 7 bases, with 7 bases separating them. The CDR3 nucleotides are TGTGCCATCAGTGATAACCGGAACATTCAGTACTTC. Protein: CAISDNRNIQYF.

This chain connects TRBV27 to TRBJ2-3, with 10 bases that match TRBD2. V dropped 3 bases and J dropped 3; count of bases not matched to a gene: 9. The CDR3 is 17 residues long. Germline CDR1 MNHEY, CDR2 SMNVEV (reference sequence). CDR3 nucleotides: TGTGCCAGCAGTTTCAGGGCTAGCGGGAGAGGGACAGATACGCAGTATTTT. Translating gives CASSFRASGRGTDTQYF.

V and J are TRBV18 and TRBJ1-4; 8 bases align to TRBD1. This CDR3 contains 13 residues. Trimming cost V 6 bases and J 7 bases; bases outside gene matches: 4. The germline V gene has CDR1 KGHSH and CDR2 LQKENI. The CDR3 region is CASSRDRGEKLFF. CDR3 sequence (DNA): TGTGCCAGCTCGCGCGACAGGGGTGAAAAACTGTTTTTT. The full variable domain, in which reference TRBV18 and TRBJ1-4 provide the parts outside the CDR3, is NAGVMQNPRHLVRRRGQEARLRCSPMKGHSHVYWYRQLPEEGLKFMVYLQKENIIDESGMPKERFSAEFPKEGPSILRIQQVVRGDSAAYFCASSRDRGEKLFFGSGTQLSVL.

V usage is TRBV30 and J usage is TRBJ2-7; D not resolved. From germline, CDR1 is GTSNPN and CDR2 SVGIG (reference sequence). The CDR3 covers 13 residues. V was clipped by 1 base and J by 2 bases, with 9 bases between them. The CDR3 sequence: CAWSGVATYEQYV. The DNA for the CDR3 is TGTGCCTGGAGTGGAGTAGCTACCTACGAGCAGTACGTC.

This clone came up once. This chain joins TRBV11-2 and TRBJ1-2, with 7 bases lining up with TRBD1. Germline CDR1 and CDR2: SGHAT and FQNNGV. This CDR3 has 16 amino acids. Trimming at V came to 0 bases and at J to 6 bases, leaving 10 bases not matched to a gene. CDR3 protein: CASSLEYGPQGDGYTF. DNA for the CDR3: TGTGCCAGCAGCTTAGAGTACGGACCCCAGGGGGATGGCTACACCTTC.

This clone has just one count. This chain connects TRBV19 to TRBJ2-2, with 7 bases matching TRBD2. The V segment lost 7 bases and the J segment 5 bases; nucleotides outside the gene matches: 7. CDR1 and CDR2 (germline): LNHDA, SQIVND (reference sequence). The CDR3 loop spans 14 amino acids. The CDR3 reads CASKGGVETGELFF. Written as DNA, the CDR3 is TGTGCCAGTAAGGGAGGGGTAGAAACCGGGGAGCTGTTTTTT. Together with reference TRBV19 and TRBJ2-2, the CDR3 gives the full variable domain: DGGITQSPKYLFRKEGQNVTLSCEQNLNHDAMYWYRQDPGQGLRLIYYSQIVNDFQKGDIAEGYSVSREKKESFPLTVTSAQKNPTAFYLCASKGGVETGELFFGEGSRLTVL.

This chain joins TRBV25-1 and TRBJ1-1; TRBD1 matches at 7 bases. After removal of 0 bases from V and 4 bases from J, the junction contained 5 bases not matched to a gene. The germline CDR1 and CDR2 sequences are MGHDK and SYGVNS. The CDR3 runs to 15 residues. CDR3 sequence reads: CASSEYGQGGTEAFF. Written as DNA, the CDR3 is TGTGCCAGCAGTGAATATGGTCAGGGGGGCACTGAAGCTTTCTTT. The whole variable domain, remainder taken from reference TRBV25-1 and TRBJ1-1, is EADIYQTPRYLVIGTGKKITLECSQTMGHDKMYWYQQDPGMELHLIHYSYGVNSTEKGDLSSESTVSRIRTEHFPLTLESARPSHTSQYLCASSEYGQGGTEAFFGQGTRLTVV.

CDR3 residues: CASQNGQGVLGYTF. The CDR3 DNA sequence: TGTGCCAGCCAAAACGGACAGGGGGTACTTGGCTACACCTTC. This chain links TRBV9 with TRBJ1-2; 10 bases match TRBD1. CDR1 and CDR2 (germline): SGDLS, YYNGEE. The CDR3 consists of 14 residues. The ends lost 7 bases at V and 7 bases at J; junction bases unmatched: 10.

On this clone itself: Within the sample, other DNA sequences also encode this same CDR3. The rearrangement uses TRBV6-6 and TRBJ1-4, with D possibly matching TRBD1 (6 bases). The length of the CDR3 is 14 residues. CDR1 is MNHNY, CDR2 SVGAGI, per germline (reference sequence). Trimming pared 2 bases from V and 7 bases from J, leaving 11 bases between. The CDR3: CASSYGQGSEKLFF. In DNA, the CDR3 is TGTGCCAGCAGTTACGGGCAGGGGAGTGAAAAACTGTTTTTT.

This chain connects TRBV11-3 to TRBJ2-6; 9 positions match TRBD1. Germline lookup yields CDR1 SGHNT and CDR2 YENEEA. The CDR3 loop spans 18 amino acids. The V segment lost 5 bases and the J segment 5 bases; nucleotides outside the gene matches: 13. The CDR3 nucleotides are TGTGCCAGCAGCCCCCGGACAGGGGATACGCCGAGGGCCAACGTCCTGACTTTC. It yields the protein CASSPRTGDTPRANVLTF. Based on the CDR3 plus reference TRBV11-3 and TRBJ2-6, the full variable domain is EAGVVQSPRYKIIEKKQPVAFWCNPISGHNTLYWYLQNLGQGPELLIRYENEEAVDDSQLPKDRFSAERLKGVDSTLKIQPAELGDSAVYLCASSPRTGDTPRANVLTFGAGSRLTVL.

The chain has TRBV6-2 or TRBV6-3 and TRBJ2-7; 7 bases agree with TRBD1. Unmatched junction bases numbered 9, after V lost 4 bases and J lost 9 bases. Germline lookup yields CDR1 MNHEY and CDR2 SVGEGT. The CDR3 contains 13 residues. The CDR3 region is CASSSLTGVTQYV. The CDR3 DNA reads as TGTGCCAGCAGTTCCCTTACAGGGGTGACGCAGTACGTC.

V usage is TRBV7-2 and J usage is TRBJ2-1; D possibly corresponds to TRBD1 (5 bases). The CDR3 length is 13 residues. The V end lost 4 bases, the J end lost 9 bases, and 13 bases lay between the germline ends. Germline loops: CDR1 SGHTA, CDR2 FQGNSA. CDR3 DNA: TGTGCCAGCAGCTCCACTGGAAGGGGTGAGCAGTTCTTC. Translating it yields CASSSTGRGEQFF.

The chain is built from TRBV19 and TRBJ1-5; possible D gene TRBD1, 6 bases. The CDR3 runs 14 residues. V shed 5 bases and J shed 3 bases, with 11 bases lying between them. Germline V lookup: CDR1 LNHDA, CDR2 SQIVND (reference sequence). This CDR3 reads CASSLRQANQPQHF. DNA of the CDR3: TGTGCCAGTAGTCTTCGACAGGCCAATCAGCCCCAGCATTTT. Based on the CDR3 plus reference TRBV19 and TRBJ1-5, the full variable domain is DGGITQSPKYLFRKEGQNVTLSCEQNLNHDAMYWYRQDPGQGLRLIYYSQIVNDFQKGDIAEGYSVSREKKESFPLTVTSAQKNPTAFYLCASSLRQANQPQHFGDGTRLSIL.

The chain couples TRBV3-1 (or the pseudogene TRBV3-2) to TRBJ1-6; TRBD1 might be the D (6 bases). CDR3 length: 16 residues. The ends were cut back, 1 base at V and 8 bases at J, with 15 bases in the middle. CDR1 is LGHDT, CDR2 YNNKEL, per germline (reference sequence). CDR3: CASSQARGPGDSPLHF. DNA for the CDR3: TGTGCCAGCAGCCAAGCGCGGGGGCCTGGGGATTCACCCCTCCACTTT.

V usage is TRBV27 and J usage is TRBJ2-1; TRBD2 matches 12 bases. V was pared by 3 bases and J by 4 bases, with 10 bases of the junction left unmatched. The length of the CDR3 is 18 residues. Germline lookup yields CDR1 MNHEY and CDR2 SMNVEV (reference sequence). The CDR3 DNA follows: TGTGCCAGCAGTTTGGCGGTTTTAGGACTAGCGGGATACAATGAGCAGTTCTTC. This sequence encodes CASSLAVLGLAGYNEQFF.

The chain has TRBV3-1 (or the pseudogene TRBV3-2) and TRBJ2-2; possibly TRBD1 for D (5 bases). Per the germline V gene, CDR1 is LGHDT and CDR2 is YNNKEL (reference sequence). V lost 4 bases and J 5 bases, leaving 17 bases between the germline ends. The CDR3 sequence is 16 residues long. CDR3 in amino acids: CASSPIGTGRTGELFF. In nucleotides, the CDR3 is TGTGCCAGCAGCCCTATTGGTACAGGCCGGACCGGGGAGCTGTTTTTT.

The chain combines TRBV7-2 with TRBJ2-3, with 8 positions matching TRBD2. The germline V gene encodes CDR1 SGHTA and CDR2 FQGNSA. The junction had 8 bases not matched to a gene; V was cut back by 5 bases and J by 4 bases. This CDR3 contains 15 residues. CDR3 sequence (DNA): TGTGCCAGCAGCCCTAACAGCGGGAGAGCAGATACGCAGTATTTT. This codes for CASSPNSGRADTQYF.

This chain links TRBV4-3 with TRBJ2-5; D gene ambiguous. V shed 4 bases and J shed 0 bases, with 3 bases lying between them. The CDR3 loop spans 12 amino acids. The germline V gene encodes CDR1 LGHNA and CDR2 YSLEER. CDR3 sequence (DNA): TGCGCCAGCAGCCCAAACCAAGAGACCCAGTACTTC. Translating gives CASSPNQETQYF.

This clone has only a few counts. This rearrangement joins TRBV4-2 to TRBJ1-3; 9 bases fit TRBD1. The germline gives CDR1 LGHNA, CDR2 YNFKEQ. The CDR3 is 19 amino acids. Losses at the gene ends were 0 bases for V and 3 bases for J; bases not matched to a gene: 12. The CDR3 is CASSQELVGQGPLGNTIYF. The DNA for the CDR3 is TGTGCCAGCAGCCAAGAATTAGTAGGACAGGGGCCTCTTGGAAACACCATATATTTT.

The chain is built from TRBV6-6 and TRBJ2-2, with 13 bases fitting TRBD2. The CDR3 has 13 residues. From germline, CDR1 is MNHNY and CDR2 SVGAGI (reference sequence). This CDR3 is CTSGRAGTGELFF. CDR3 DNA sequence: TGTACTAGCGGGAGGGCCGGCACCGGGGAGCTGTTTTTT.